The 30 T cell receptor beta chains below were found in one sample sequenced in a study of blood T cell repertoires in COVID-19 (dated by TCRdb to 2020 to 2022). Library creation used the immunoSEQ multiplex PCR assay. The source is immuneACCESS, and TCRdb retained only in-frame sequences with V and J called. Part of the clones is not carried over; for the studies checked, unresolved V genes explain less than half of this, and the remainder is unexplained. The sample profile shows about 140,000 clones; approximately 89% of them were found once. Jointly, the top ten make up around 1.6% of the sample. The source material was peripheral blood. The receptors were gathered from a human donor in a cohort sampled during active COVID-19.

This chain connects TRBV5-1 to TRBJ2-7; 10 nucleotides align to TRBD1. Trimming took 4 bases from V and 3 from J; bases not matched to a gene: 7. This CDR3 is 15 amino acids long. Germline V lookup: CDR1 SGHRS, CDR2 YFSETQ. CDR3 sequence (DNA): TGCGCCAGCAGCCCCCGACAGGGGGCTATCTACGAGCAGTACTTC. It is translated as CASSPRQGAIYEQYF.

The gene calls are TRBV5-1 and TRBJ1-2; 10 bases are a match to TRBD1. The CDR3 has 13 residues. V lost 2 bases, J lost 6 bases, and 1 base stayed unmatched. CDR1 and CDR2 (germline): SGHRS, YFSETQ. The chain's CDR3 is CASSFGTGDGYTF. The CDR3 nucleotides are TGCGCCAGCAGCTTCGGGACAGGGGATGGCTACACCTTC.

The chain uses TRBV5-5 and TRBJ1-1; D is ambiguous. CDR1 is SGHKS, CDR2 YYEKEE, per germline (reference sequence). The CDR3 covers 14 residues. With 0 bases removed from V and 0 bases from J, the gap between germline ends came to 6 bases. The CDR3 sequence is CASSLGVLNTEAFF. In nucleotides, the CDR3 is TGTGCCAGCAGCTTGGGCGTCTTGAACACTGAAGCTTTCTTT.

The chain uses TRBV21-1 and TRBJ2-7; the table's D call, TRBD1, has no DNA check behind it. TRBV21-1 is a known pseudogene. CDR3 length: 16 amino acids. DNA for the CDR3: TGTGCCAGCAGCCCCCGAGGGGGACAGGGCCCGGACGAGCAGTACTTC. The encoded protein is CASSPRGGQGPDEQYF.

The CDR3 region has the DNA TGTGCCAGCAGTAGACAGGGGAATCAAGAGACCCAGTACTTC. It encodes CASSRQGNQETQYF. The rearrangement uses TRBV25-1 and TRBJ2-5; 8 positions agree with TRBD1. The CDR3 is 14 residues long. V shed 5 bases and J 2 bases; nucleotides not matched to a gene: 4. The germline V gene encodes CDR1 MGHDK and CDR2 SYGVNS.

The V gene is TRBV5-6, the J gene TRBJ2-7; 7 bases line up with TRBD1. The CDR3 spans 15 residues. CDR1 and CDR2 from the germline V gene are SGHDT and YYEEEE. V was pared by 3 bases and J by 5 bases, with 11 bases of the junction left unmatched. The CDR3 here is CASSSGTVIWHEQYF. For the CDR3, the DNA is TGTGCCAGCAGCTCCGGGACAGTTATATGGCACGAGCAGTACTTC.

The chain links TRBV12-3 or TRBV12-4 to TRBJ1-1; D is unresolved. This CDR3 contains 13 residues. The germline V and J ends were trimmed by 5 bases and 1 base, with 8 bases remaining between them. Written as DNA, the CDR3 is TGTGCCAGCAGTGTTCGACAGAACACTGAAGCTTTCTTT. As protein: CASSVRQNTEAFF.

The chain's CDR3 is CASSRLAGGETQYF. The DNA for the CDR3 is TGTGCCAGCAGTAGACTAGCGGGGGGAGAGACCCAGTACTTC. The chain joins TRBV6-6 to TRBJ2-5; 13 nucleotides line up with TRBD2. The germline V gene has CDR1 MNHNY and CDR2 SVGAGI (reference sequence). V trimming: 5 bases; J trimming: 4 bases; junction bases outside the gene matches: 1. CDR3 length equals 14 residues.

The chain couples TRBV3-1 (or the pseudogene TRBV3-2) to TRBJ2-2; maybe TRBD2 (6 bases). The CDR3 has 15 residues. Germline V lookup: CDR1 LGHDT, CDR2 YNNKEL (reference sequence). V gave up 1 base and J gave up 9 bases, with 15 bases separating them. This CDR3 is CASSQAGTAARELFF. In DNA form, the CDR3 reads TGTGCCAGCAGCCAAGCAGGGACTGCCGCCCGGGAGCTGTTTTTT.

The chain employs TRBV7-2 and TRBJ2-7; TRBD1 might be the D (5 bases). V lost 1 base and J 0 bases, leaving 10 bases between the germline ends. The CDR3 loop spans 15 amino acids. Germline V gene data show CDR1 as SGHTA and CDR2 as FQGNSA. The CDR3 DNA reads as TGTGCCAGCAGCTTAGAACGGACATACTCCTACGAGCAGTACTTC. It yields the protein CASSLERTYSYEQYF.

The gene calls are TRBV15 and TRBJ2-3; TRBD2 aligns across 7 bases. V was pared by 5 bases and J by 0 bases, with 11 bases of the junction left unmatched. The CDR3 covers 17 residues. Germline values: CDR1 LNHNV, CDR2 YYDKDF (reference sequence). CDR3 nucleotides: TGTGCCACCAGCCGCACAGCGGGGTTTTCCAGCACAGATACGCAGTATTTT. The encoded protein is CATSRTAGFSSTDTQYF.

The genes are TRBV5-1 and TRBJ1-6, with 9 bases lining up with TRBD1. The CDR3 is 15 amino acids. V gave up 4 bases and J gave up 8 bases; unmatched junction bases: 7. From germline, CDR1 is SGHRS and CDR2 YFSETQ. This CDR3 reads CASSGTGTLDSPLHF. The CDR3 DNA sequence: TGCGCCAGCAGCGGGACAGGGACTCTCGATTCACCCCTCCACTTT. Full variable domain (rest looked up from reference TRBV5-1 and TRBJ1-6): KAGVTQTPRYLIKTRGQQVTLSCSPISGHRSVSWYQQTPGQGLQFLFEYFSETQRNKGNFPGRFSGRQFSNSRSEMNVSTLELGDSALYLCASSGTGTLDSPLHFGNGTRLTVT.

In DNA form, the CDR3 reads TGCGCCAGCAGCCGATCGGGGGTAGCGGGGAGGACAGATACGCAGTATTTT. This sequence encodes CASSRSGVAGRTDTQYF. The V and J genes are TRBV5-1 and TRBJ2-3; TRBD2 matches at 8 bases. The CDR3 is made up of 17 amino acids. Trimming took 4 bases from V and 3 from J; bases not matched to a gene: 13. CDR1 SGHRS and CDR2 YFSETQ come from the germline V gene.

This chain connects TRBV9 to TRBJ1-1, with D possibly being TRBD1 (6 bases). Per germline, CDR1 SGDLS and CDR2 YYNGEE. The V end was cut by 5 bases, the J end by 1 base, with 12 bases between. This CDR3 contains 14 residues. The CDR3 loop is CASRAGDENTEAFF. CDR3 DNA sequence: TGTGCCAGCAGGGCAGGGGACGAGAACACTGAAGCTTTCTTT.

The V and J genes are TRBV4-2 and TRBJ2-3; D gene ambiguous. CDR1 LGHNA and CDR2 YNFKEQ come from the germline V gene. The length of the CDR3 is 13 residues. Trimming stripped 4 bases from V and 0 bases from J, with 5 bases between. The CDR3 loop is CASSLPSTDTQYF. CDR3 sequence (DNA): TGTGCCAGCAGCCTCCCAAGCACAGATACGCAGTATTTT.

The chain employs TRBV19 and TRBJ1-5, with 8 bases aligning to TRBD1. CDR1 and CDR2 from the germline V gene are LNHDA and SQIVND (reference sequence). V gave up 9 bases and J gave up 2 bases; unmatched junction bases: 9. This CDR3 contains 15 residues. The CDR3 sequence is CASRKGQGGNQPQHF. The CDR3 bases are TGTGCCAGCAGAAAAGGACAGGGCGGCAATCAGCCCCAGCATTTT.

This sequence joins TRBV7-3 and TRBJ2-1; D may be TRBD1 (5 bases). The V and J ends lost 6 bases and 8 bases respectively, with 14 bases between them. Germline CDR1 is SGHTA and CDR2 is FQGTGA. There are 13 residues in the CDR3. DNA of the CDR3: TGTGCCAGCAGTCCTTATTCACAGGATGAGCAGTTCTTC. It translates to CASSPYSQDEQFF.

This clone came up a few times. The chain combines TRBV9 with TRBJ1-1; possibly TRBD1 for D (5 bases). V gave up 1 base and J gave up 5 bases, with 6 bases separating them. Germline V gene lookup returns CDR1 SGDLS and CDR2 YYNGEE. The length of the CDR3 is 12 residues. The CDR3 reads CASSVRGTEAFF. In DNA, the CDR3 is TGTGCCAGCAGCGTAAGGGGAACTGAAGCTTTCTTT.

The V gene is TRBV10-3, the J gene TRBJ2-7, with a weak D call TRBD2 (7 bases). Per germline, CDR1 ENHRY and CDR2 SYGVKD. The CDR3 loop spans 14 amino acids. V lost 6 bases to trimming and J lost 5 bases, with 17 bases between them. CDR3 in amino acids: CAISLNREGNEQYF. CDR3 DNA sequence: TGTGCCATCAGCCTTAACAGGGAGGGCAACGAGCAGTACTTC.

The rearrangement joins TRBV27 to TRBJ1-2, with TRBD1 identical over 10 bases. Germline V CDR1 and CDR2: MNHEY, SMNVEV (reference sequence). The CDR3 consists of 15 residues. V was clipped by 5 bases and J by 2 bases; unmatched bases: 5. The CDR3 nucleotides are TGTGCCAGCAGTCTCCTGACAGGGGGCAACTATGGCTACACCTTC. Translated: CASSLLTGGNYGYTF.

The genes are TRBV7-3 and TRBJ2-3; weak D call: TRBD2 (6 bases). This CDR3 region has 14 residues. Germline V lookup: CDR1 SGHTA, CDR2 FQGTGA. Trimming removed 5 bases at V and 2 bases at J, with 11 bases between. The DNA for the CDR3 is TGTGCCAGCAGCCCCCGGACTACCACAGATACGCAGTATTTT. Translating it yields CASSPRTTTDTQYF.

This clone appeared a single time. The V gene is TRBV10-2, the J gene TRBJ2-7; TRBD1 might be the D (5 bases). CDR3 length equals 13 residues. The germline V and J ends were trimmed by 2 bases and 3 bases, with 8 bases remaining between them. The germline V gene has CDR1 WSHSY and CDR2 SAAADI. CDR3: CASSEGAYYEQYF. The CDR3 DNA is TGCGCCAGCAGTGAGGGGGCCTACTACGAGCAGTACTTC.

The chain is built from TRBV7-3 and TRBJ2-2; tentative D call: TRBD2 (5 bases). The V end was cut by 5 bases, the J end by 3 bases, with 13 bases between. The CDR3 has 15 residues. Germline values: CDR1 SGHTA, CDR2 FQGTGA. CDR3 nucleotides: TGTGCCAGCAGCCCCCGGCTCGGGGACACCGGGGAGCTGTTTTTT. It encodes CASSPRLGDTGELFF.

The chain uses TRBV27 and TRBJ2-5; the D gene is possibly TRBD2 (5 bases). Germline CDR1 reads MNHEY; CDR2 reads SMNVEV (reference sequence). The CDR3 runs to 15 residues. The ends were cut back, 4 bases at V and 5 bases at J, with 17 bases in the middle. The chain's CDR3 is CASSSRTLPGETQYF. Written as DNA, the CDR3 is TGTGCCAGCAGTTCCCGGACCCTCCCGGGGGAGACCCAGTACTTC.

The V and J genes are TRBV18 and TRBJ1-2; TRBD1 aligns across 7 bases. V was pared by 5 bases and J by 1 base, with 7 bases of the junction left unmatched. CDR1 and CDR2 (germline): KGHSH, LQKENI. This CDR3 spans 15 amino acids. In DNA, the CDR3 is TGTGCCAGCTCAAGGGGGCAGGGCATTAACTATGGCTACACCTTC. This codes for CASSRGQGINYGYTF.

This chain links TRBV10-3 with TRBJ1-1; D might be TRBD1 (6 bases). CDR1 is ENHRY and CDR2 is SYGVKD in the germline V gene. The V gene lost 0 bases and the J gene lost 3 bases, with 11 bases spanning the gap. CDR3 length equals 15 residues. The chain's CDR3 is CAISESRQGYTEAFF. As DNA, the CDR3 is TGTGCCATCAGTGAGTCGCGGCAGGGGTACACTGAAGCTTTCTTT.

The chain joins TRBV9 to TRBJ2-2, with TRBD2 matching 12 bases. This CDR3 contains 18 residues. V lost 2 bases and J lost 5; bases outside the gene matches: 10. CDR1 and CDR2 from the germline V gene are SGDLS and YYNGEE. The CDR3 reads CASSVASGGASRTGELFF. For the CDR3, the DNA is TGTGCCAGCAGCGTTGCTAGCGGGGGGGCGTCTAGAACCGGGGAGCTGTTTTTT. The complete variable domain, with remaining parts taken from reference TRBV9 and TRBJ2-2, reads DSGVTQTPKHLITATGQRVTLRCSPRSGDLSVYWYQQSLDQGLQFLIQYYNGEERAKGNILERFSAQQFPDLHSELNLSSLELGDSALYFCASSVASGGASRTGELFFGEGSRLTVL.

The CDR3 DNA is TGTGCCAGCAGCCTAATTCCCGATAGCAATCAGCCCCAGCATTTT. Translation: CASSLIPDSNQPQHF. The V call is TRBV7-2, the J call TRBJ1-5; D not resolved. V shed 5 bases and J shed 0 bases, with 11 bases lying between them. This CDR3 has 15 residues. Germline CDR1 is SGHTA and CDR2 is FQGNSA. Drawing the rest from reference TRBV7-2 and TRBJ1-5, the complete variable domain is GAGVSQSPSNKVTEKGKDVELRCDPISGHTALYWYRQSLGQGLEFLIYFQGNSAPDKSGLPSDRFSAERTGGSVSTLTIQRTQQEDSAVYLCASSLIPDSNQPQHFGDGTRLSIL.

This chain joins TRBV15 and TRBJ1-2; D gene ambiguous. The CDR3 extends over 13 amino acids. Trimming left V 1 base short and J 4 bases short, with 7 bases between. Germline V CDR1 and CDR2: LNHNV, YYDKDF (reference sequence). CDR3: CATSRARGYGYTF. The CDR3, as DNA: TGTGCCACCAGCAGAGCTAGAGGCTATGGCTACACCTTC.

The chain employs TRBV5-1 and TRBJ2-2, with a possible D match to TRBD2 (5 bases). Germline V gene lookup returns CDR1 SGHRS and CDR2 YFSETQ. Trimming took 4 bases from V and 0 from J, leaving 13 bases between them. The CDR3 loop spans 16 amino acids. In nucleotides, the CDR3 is TGCGCCAGCAGCGGGTTAGCACTAGCGAACACCGGGGAGCTGTTTTTT. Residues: CASSGLALANTGELFF.